These 10 T cell receptor beta chains share one sample of origin, sequenced in a study of T cells expressing NK-cell markers. For each CDR3 protein, TCRdb gives one entry from its re-call of the 5' RACE reads, without DNA. The sample totals hundreds of thousands of distinct CDR3 sequences. The source material was blood T cells: a sorted CD56 or NKG2C T cell subset, CD4+ or CD8+ T cells, or bulk PBMC T cells (not recorded which). These receptor sequences come from a woman between 18 and 75 years old in good health.

The chain joins TRBV12-3 or TRBV12-4 to TRBJ1-4; TCRdb lists TRBD1, though no DNA is available to test this call. This CDR3 has 11 residues. The CDR3 reads CASSYRGKLFF.

This sequence joins TRBV6-2 or TRBV6-3 and TRBJ2-1; without DNA, the TCRdb call of TRBD1 cannot be checked. The germline gives CDR1 MNHEY, CDR2 SVGEGT. The CDR3 contains 16 residues. CDR3: CASSYSSQGSYNEQFF.

The rearrangement links TRBV7-9 to TRBJ1-1; lacking DNA, the TRBD1 call made by TCRdb goes unchecked. The length of the CDR3 is 17 residues. CDR1 is SEHNR and CDR2 is FQNEAQ in the germline V gene (reference sequence). The CDR3 protein is CASSLDPRPGRNTEAFF.

V and J are TRBV28 and TRBJ1-1. The V gene's germline CDR1 is MDHEN and CDR2 SYDVKM. This CDR3 region has 12 residues. The CDR3 spells CASSPGPAEAFF. The full variable domain, completed using reference TRBV28 and TRBJ1-1, is DVKVTQSSRYLVKRTGEKVFLECVQDMDHENMFWYRQDPGLGLRLIYFSYDVKMKEKGDIPEGYSVSREKKERFSLILESASTNQTSMYLCASSPGPAEAFFGQGTRLTVV.

The chain couples TRBV6-5 to TRBJ2-7; TCRdb proposes TRBD1, but this gene call is untestable without DNA. Germline CDR1 MNHEY, CDR2 SVGAGI. This CDR3 is built from 16 residues. CDR3 region: CASSYSRAGGAYEQYF.

The rearrangement uses TRBV4-1 and TRBJ2-1; without DNA, the TCRdb call of TRBD1 cannot be checked. This CDR3 has 13 residues. Looked up from germline, CDR1 is MGHRA and CDR2 is YSYEKL. CDR3 protein: CASSQERGYEQFF.

This chain connects TRBV6-1 to TRBJ2-1; TCRdb proposes TRBD1, but this gene call is untestable without DNA. The CDR3 spans 15 residues. The germline V gene has CDR1 MNHNS and CDR2 SASEGT. The CDR3 reads CASTRTGNRYNEQFF.

The chain recombines TRBV7-6 with TRBJ1-3. The germline V gene has CDR1 SGHVS and CDR2 FNYEAQ. The CDR3 totals 13 residues. The CDR3 region is CASSLDGGDTIYF.

The V and J genes are TRBV3-1 and TRBJ1-5. Germline loops: CDR1 LGHDT, CDR2 YNNKEL (reference sequence). The CDR3 contains 12 residues. The CDR3 sequence is CASSQGDLAQHF.

The V gene is TRBV20-1, the J gene TRBJ2-5; the D gene TCRdb calls, TRBD1, cannot be checked with no DNA. Per germline, CDR1 DFQATT and CDR2 SNEGSKA (reference sequence). This CDR3 is 13 amino acids long. The CDR3 sequence: CSAPGRYQETQYF.